Following are 20 T cell receptor beta chains from one sample sequenced in a study of CD8 T cells in Susac syndrome. Random hexamers were used to reverse transcribe an amount of roughly 0.45 to 1 ug RNA. TCRdb re-analysed the immunoSEQ multiplex PCR reads in MiXCR, keeping a single row per CDR3 protein. This sample has about 280,000 distinct CDR3 sequences, with about 88% found just once. Source material: CD8+ T cells from PBMCs. Source of these receptors: a human donor with multiple sclerosis.

The CDR3 DNA reads TGCAGCGGGGAGATGAACACCGGGGAGCTGTTTTTT. Its protein product is CSGEMNTGELFF. The V call is TRBV29-1, the J call TRBJ2-2; the D gene is possibly TRBD2 (5 bases). This CDR3 has 12 amino acids. Germline V lookup: CDR1 SQVTM, CDR2 ANQGSEA. The germline V and J ends were trimmed by 7 bases and 1 base, with 7 bases remaining between them.

This chain connects TRBV13 to TRBJ1-2; 9 nucleotides agree with TRBD1. The V gene's germline CDR1 is PRHDT and CDR2 FYEKMQ (reference sequence). The CDR3 loop spans 15 amino acids. V trimming: 5 bases; J trimming: 7 bases; junction bases outside the gene matches: 11. Here the CDR3 reads CASSAHRGHVLGYTF. CDR3 bases: TGTGCCAGCAGCGCCCACAGGGGGCATGTCCTTGGCTACACCTTC.

The chain combines TRBV28 with TRBJ2-3, with 9 bases lining up with TRBD2. This CDR3 has 14 amino acids. J lost 2 bases, V lost 5 bases, and 2 bases had no gene match. From germline, CDR1 is MDHEN and CDR2 SYDVKM. The CDR3 reads CASSLAGFTDTQYF. CDR3 nucleotides: TGTGCCAGCAGTCTAGCGGGGTTCACAGATACGCAGTATTTT.

Turning to this clonotype: Compared with germline, one end of the junction differs, possibly owing to a read error. The CDR3: CASSVKGPNEKLLF. The DNA of the CDR3 is TGTGCCAGCAGTGTCAAAGGGCCTAATGAAAAACTGCTTTTT. The chain combines TRBV25-1 with TRBJ1-4; unclear D gene. This CDR3 comprises 14 residues. Germline lookup yields CDR1 MGHDK and CDR2 SYGVNS.

This clonotype came up once. This chain uses TRBV7-9 with TRBJ2-7, with 10 bases that match TRBD1. The J segment lost 6 bases and the V segment lost 7 bases, leaving 9 bases of the junction unmatched. The CDR3 sequence is 14 residues long. In germline, CDR1 is SEHNR, CDR2 FQNEAQ (reference sequence). Written as DNA, the CDR3 is TGTGCCAGCACTCTCAGGGACAGGGGAGCCGAGCAGTACTTC. Translation gives CASTLRDRGAEQYF.

The chain joins TRBV24-1 to TRBJ1-5; D uncertain. Germline V gene lookup returns CDR1 KGHDR and CDR2 SFDVKD. CDR3 length: 14 amino acids. The CDR3 here is CPLRHTHLHQPQHF. CDR3 in DNA: TGTCCCCTGAGGCATACACACCTTCATCAGCCCCAGCATTTT.

The chain employs TRBV20-1 and TRBJ2-5; weak D call: TRBD1 (6 bases). Germline CDR1 DFQATT, CDR2 SNEGSKA (reference sequence). The CDR3 contains 15 residues. V shed 1 base and J shed 3 bases, with 15 bases lying between them. For the CDR3, the DNA is TGCAGTGCTAGAGTCCCCCGGACAGCTGAAGAGACCCAGTACTTC. Its translation: CSARVPRTAEETQYF.

This clonotype is a singleton in its sample. The chain has TRBV20-1 and TRBJ2-7, with TRBD2 matching 8 bases. The J segment lost 5 bases and the V segment lost 5 bases, leaving 11 bases of the junction unmatched. Germline V gene sequence: CDR1 DFQATT, CDR2 SNEGSKA (reference sequence). The CDR3 runs 14 residues. CDR3 sequence reads: CSAPRKREWDEQYF. The CDR3 nucleotides are TGCAGTGCTCCCCGGAAGCGGGAGTGGGACGAGCAGTACTTC.

This clonotype has just a few counts. V and J are TRBV13 and TRBJ2-7, with 7 bases identical to TRBD2. The CDR3 sequence is 16 residues long. J was trimmed by 7 bases and V by 2 bases; bases with no gene match: 14. Germline CDR1 PRHDT, CDR2 FYEKMQ (reference sequence). DNA for the CDR3: TGTGCCAGCAGCTTATCCACCGGGACCACGGGAGGAGAGCAGTACTTC. Translating gives CASSLSTGTTGGEQYF.

This clonotype was observed a few times. DNA of the CDR3: TGTGCCAGCAGTACCTGGGTCGGGATGGCCGAGCAGTACTTC. Encoded protein: CASSTWVGMAEQYF. This chain uses TRBV6-2 or TRBV6-3 with TRBJ2-7, with D tentatively TRBD2 (5 bases). The CDR3 is made up of 14 amino acids. With 5 bases removed from V and 6 bases from J, the gap between germline ends came to 17 bases. CDR1 is MNHEY, CDR2 SVGEGT, per germline.

The V call is TRBV27, the J call TRBJ2-7; D is perhaps TRBD2 (5 bases). Germline CDR1 reads MNHEY; CDR2 reads SMNVEV (reference sequence). The CDR3 is 15 amino acids. V lost 0 bases, J lost 10 bases, and 19 bases lay in between. The CDR3 DNA is TGTGCCAGCAGTTTATCGAGGGCCAGCGGCGCTCACCAGTACTTC. Translation gives CASSLSRASGAHQYF.

V is TRBV6-5 and J is TRBJ2-5, with 9 bases lining up with TRBD1. Germline trimming cut 4 bases from V and 3 bases from J; bases unmatched to any gene: 6. This CDR3 region has 15 residues. CDR1 and CDR2 (germline): MNHEY, SVGAGI. The CDR3 DNA follows: TGTGCCAGCAGTTTTACCGGGACAGGGAAAGAGACCCAGTACTTC. Translated, it gives CASSFTGTGKETQYF.

The chain recombines TRBV2 with TRBJ1-3; maybe TRBD1 (5 bases). This CDR3 has 15 residues. The V end was cut by 5 bases, the J end by 3 bases, with 14 bases between. Per the germline V gene, CDR1 is SNHLY and CDR2 is FYNNEI. The CDR3 DNA reads TGTGCCAGCAGTTCATTTGACAGACTTGGAAACACCATATATTTT. Encoded protein: CASSSFDRLGNTIYF.

The table lists this clonotype with a few counts. V gene TRBV18 combines with J gene TRBJ2-7; 10 nucleotides agree with TRBD1. The CDR3 has 14 residues. The ends lost 3 bases at V and 2 bases at J; junction bases unmatched: 1. Germline V gene sequence: CDR1 KGHSH, CDR2 LQKENI. This CDR3 reads CASSPDRGTYEQYF. In nucleotides, the CDR3 is TGTGCCAGCTCACCGGACAGGGGGACCTACGAGCAGTACTTC.

This clonotype appeared a single time. This chain connects TRBV28 to TRBJ2-1; D not resolved. The CDR3 contains 14 residues. Germline loops: CDR1 MDHEN, CDR2 SYDVKM. V lost 3 bases to trimming and J lost 0 bases, with 6 bases between them. The CDR3 reads CASSFRHSYNEQFF. Written as DNA, the CDR3 is TGTGCCAGCAGTTTTCGCCACTCCTACAATGAGCAGTTCTTC.

V is TRBV12-3 or TRBV12-4 and J is TRBJ2-3; D not certain. Trimming took off 1 base at V and 2 bases at J, with 7 bases between the two ends. The CDR3 sequence is 14 residues long. CDR3: CASSLGGPTDTQYF. The DNA for the CDR3 is TGTGCCAGCAGTTTAGGTGGGCCCACAGATACGCAGTATTTT.

V gene TRBV7-9 combines with J gene TRBJ1-5; possibly TRBD1 for D (6 bases). Trimming removed 7 bases at V and 4 bases at J, with 11 bases between. CDR3 length equals 13 residues. Germline CDR1 is SEHNR and CDR2 is FQNEAQ (reference sequence). The CDR3 DNA reads TGTGCCAGCACCAGGGGAGCTAATCAGCCCCAGCATTTT. Amino acids: CASTRGANQPQHF.

About this clonotype: Germline is not matched at one junction end, which may reflect a read error. V and J are TRBV6-1 and TRBJ1-2; no clear D. Germline V gene lookup returns CDR1 MNHNS and CDR2 SASEGT. This CDR3 contains 11 residues. The CDR3 region is CASSEAEVQIF. The CDR3 DNA reads as TGTGCCAGCAGTGAAGCGGAGGTGCAGATCTTC.

This rearrangement joins TRBV27 to TRBJ2-1, with a tentative D call TRBD2 (5 bases). Deletions cut 0 bases from V and 7 bases from J, with 22 bases between. Per germline, CDR1 MNHEY and CDR2 SMNVEV (reference sequence). This CDR3 contains 18 residues. This chain's CDR3 is CASSLSPTRSAVGNEQFF. The DNA of the CDR3 is TGTGCCAGCAGTTTATCCCCAACTAGATCGGCCGTAGGAAATGAGCAGTTCTTC.

The genes are TRBV10-3 and TRBJ1-5; D unclear. From germline, CDR1 is ENHRY and CDR2 SYGVKD. Trimming left V 0 bases short and J 4 bases short, with 10 bases between. This CDR3 is built from 15 residues. The CDR3 reads CAISESRQPNQPQHF. CDR3 nucleotides: TGTGCCATCAGTGAGTCGCGGCAGCCTAATCAGCCCCAGCATTTT.